A single sample gave rise to the 29 T cell receptor beta chains below, sequenced in a study of T-cell reconstitution after alpha-beta-depleted transplantation in children. Unique molecular identifiers were used in preparing the TCRbeta library. TCRdb reprocessed the PCR reads via MiXCR and lists one record per CDR3 protein. The sample consists of 190,000 or so distinct CDR3 sequences, over 5.5% of them appearing once. Sequenced here: PBMCs from the stem cell graft donor, sampled from the stem cell graft. The source of these receptors is a human donor who donated a stem cell graft to a child with Wiskott-Aldrich syndrome.

The rearrangement joins TRBV18 to TRBJ2-6, with D perhaps TRBD1 (5 bases). From germline, CDR1 is KGHSH and CDR2 LQKENI. CDR3 length equals 15 residues. Trimming cost V 7 bases and J 0 bases, with 10 bases left between them. CDR3 loop: CASYTGFSGANVLTF. The CDR3 bases are TGTGCCAGCTACACAGGATTCTCTGGGGCCAACGTCCTGACTTTC.

This clonotype was detected ten times or more. The genes are TRBV15 and TRBJ2-1, with 8 positions matching TRBD2. The trim removed 0 bases at V and 5 bases at J, leaving 6 bases unmatched. The V gene's germline CDR1 is LNHNV and CDR2 YYDKDF (reference sequence). This CDR3 region has 16 residues. The CDR3, as DNA: TGTGCCACCAGCAGAGATCGTAGCGGGACGCACAATGAGCAGTTCTTC. Encoded protein: CATSRDRSGTHNEQFF.

At least ten counts were recorded for this clonotype. This chain uses TRBV5-1 with TRBJ1-2, with 7 nucleotides matching TRBD1. Germline V lookup: CDR1 SGHRS, CDR2 YFSETQ. The CDR3 is 13 amino acids. With V trimmed by 5 bases and J by 6 bases, 7 bases remained unmatched. The CDR3 sequence is CASSSDRVDGYTF. DNA for the CDR3: TGCGCCAGCAGTTCCGACAGGGTAGATGGCTACACCTTC.

This clonotype was detected many times. The chain uses TRBV5-1 and TRBJ2-3; 8 bases fit TRBD1. V lost 4 bases and J lost 4; bases outside the gene matches: 5. The CDR3 runs to 14 residues. The germline gives CDR1 SGHRS, CDR2 YFSETQ. DNA for the CDR3: TGCGCCAGCAGCCGGACAGGGTCATCAGATACGCAGTATTTT. This translates into CASSRTGSSDTQYF.

This clonotype was observed a few times. The chain employs TRBV11-2 and TRBJ2-1; 11 positions agree with TRBD2. The germline V gene has CDR1 SGHAT and CDR2 FQNNGV. CDR3 length equals 16 residues. V lost 5 bases to trimming and J lost 4 bases; unmatched junction nucleotides: 7. As DNA, the CDR3 is TGTGCCAGCAGCCCCTTTACTAGCGGGAGTTACAATGAGCAGTTCTTC. As protein: CASSPFTSGSYNEQFF.

This clonotype has just a few counts. The chain links TRBV7-2 to TRBJ2-7; D remains unclear. This CDR3 comprises 9 residues. V was pared by 4 bases and J by 13 bases, with 8 bases between. Germline V lookup: CDR1 SGHTA, CDR2 FQGNSA. CDR3 in amino acids: CASSYGGYF. CDR3 coding DNA: TGTGCCAGCAGCTATGGCGGATACTTC.

This clonotype has at least ten counts. The DNA for the CDR3 is TGTGCCAGCAGCAATGACGACTACGAGCAGTACTTC. Its translation is CASSNDDYEQYF. V gene TRBV2 combines with J gene TRBJ2-7; D call uncertain. The CDR3 sequence is 12 residues long. Trimming cost V 6 bases and J 3 bases, with 9 bases left between them. From germline, CDR1 is SNHLY and CDR2 FYNNEI. The whole variable domain, remainder taken from reference TRBV2 and TRBJ2-7, is EPEVTQTPSHQVTQMGQEVILRCVPISNHLYFYWYRQILGQKVEFLVSFYNNEISEKSEIFDDQFSVERPDGSNFTLKIRSTKLEDSAMYFCASSNDDYEQYFGPGTRLTVT.

At least ten counts were recorded for this clonotype. The J gene is TRBJ2-3, the V gene TRBV20-1, with TRBD2 identical over 12 bases. CDR1 and CDR2 (germline): DFQATT, SNEGSKA (reference sequence). The CDR3 consists of 16 residues. The V and J ends lost 5 bases and 5 bases, in that order; junction bases with no gene match: 11. This CDR3 reads CSAQPTSGSSRDTQYF. The CDR3 DNA sequence: TGCAGTGCTCAACCGACTAGCGGGAGTTCGCGAGATACGCAGTATTTT.

This clonotype was observed a handful of times. The rearrangement links TRBV5-1 to TRBJ1-1, with D unclear. This CDR3 spans 13 amino acids. The V end lost 4 bases, the J end lost 4 bases, and 11 bases lay between the germline ends. Germline V CDR1 and CDR2: SGHRS, YFSETQ. CDR3 sequence: CASSIAPGTEAFF. The DNA of the CDR3 is TGCGCCAGCAGCATAGCGCCAGGCACTGAAGCTTTCTTT.

This clonotype was counted ten times or more. The chain recombines TRBV9 with TRBJ2-7; 7 bases line up with TRBD2. This CDR3 comprises 12 residues. With V trimmed by 0 bases and J by 7 bases, 1 base remained unmatched. CDR1 is SGDLS and CDR2 is YYNGEE in the germline V gene. This chain's CDR3 is CASSVGEGEQYF. DNA of the CDR3: TGTGCCAGCAGCGTAGGGGAGGGTGAGCAGTACTTC.

Ten or more counts support this clonotype. The chain links TRBV20-1 to TRBJ2-3, with 12 positions matching TRBD2. CDR3 size: 15 residues. Germline V gene data show CDR1 as DFQATT and CDR2 as SNEGSKA (reference sequence). Trimming cost V 2 bases and J 4 bases; bases outside gene matches: 4. The CDR3 region has the DNA TGCAGTGCTAGAAGGACTAGCGGGAATCCAGATACGCAGTATTTT. This sequence encodes CSARRTSGNPDTQYF.

This clonotype was found many times. The chain employs TRBV12-3 or TRBV12-4 and TRBJ2-6; D unresolved. The CDR3 runs to 15 residues. V gave up 3 bases and J gave up 4 bases, with 10 bases separating them. CDR3 protein: CASSLIFPGANVLTF. CDR3 coding DNA: TGTGCCAGCAGTTTGATCTTCCCGGGGGCCAACGTCCTGACTTTC.

This clonotype was detected many times. This chain uses TRBV29-1 with TRBJ1-1, with no clear D. The CDR3 totals 12 residues. The V and J ends lost 0 bases and 6 bases respectively, with 8 bases between them. The V gene's germline CDR1 is SQVTM and CDR2 ANQGSEA. The CDR3 spells CSVEDPTAEAFF. CDR3 DNA sequence: TGCAGCGTTGAAGACCCTACGGCTGAAGCTTTCTTT.

DNA of the CDR3: TGTGCCTGGAGTGAATCGAGAGCAGCCTACAATCAGCCCCAGCATTTT. It specifies CAWSESRAAYNQPQHF. The V call is TRBV30, the J call TRBJ1-5; D is undetermined. V lost 1 base, J lost 3 bases, and 16 bases lay in between. Per the germline V gene, CDR1 is GTSNPN and CDR2 is SVGIG (reference sequence). There are 16 residues in the CDR3.

There are many counts of this clonotype. The chain's CDR3 is CSAKSGRVSLYEQYF. CDR3 bases: TGCAGTGCTAAATCGGGCAGGGTTTCTCTCTACGAGCAGTACTTC. The chain couples TRBV20-1 to TRBJ2-7; weak D call: TRBD1 (5 bases). The germline V gene encodes CDR1 DFQATT and CDR2 SNEGSKA (reference sequence). Trimming stripped 4 bases from V and 3 bases from J, with 19 bases between. This CDR3 contains 15 residues.

The J gene is TRBJ2-5, the V gene TRBV5-5; TRBD2 might be the D (6 bases). The CDR3 length is 17 residues. Per germline, CDR1 SGHKS and CDR2 YYEKEE (reference sequence). Trimming pared 0 bases from V and 1 base from J, leaving 16 bases between. CDR3 DNA sequence: TGTGCCAGCAGCTTGGGGTCTCTCGTAGCGGTCCAAGAGACCCAGTACTTC. Its translation: CASSLGSLVAVQETQYF.

The chain has TRBV5-1 and TRBJ2-7, with TRBD2 matching over 10 bases. With V trimmed by 0 bases and J by 0 bases, 12 bases remained unmatched. The CDR3 sequence is 19 residues long. CDR1 is SGHRS and CDR2 is YFSETQ in the germline V gene. The CDR3 region has the DNA TGCGCCAGCAGCTTGGGCGCTAGCGGGAGCTACCCGGGCTCCTACGAGCAGTACTTC. Residues: CASSLGASGSYPGSYEQYF.

This clonotype occurred many times. V and J are TRBV3-1 and TRBJ1-1; no definite D call. The CDR3 consists of 12 residues. V lost 8 bases and J lost 0, with 7 bases in between. The germline CDR1 and CDR2 sequences are LGHDT and YNNKEL (reference sequence). The CDR3 sequence: CASDRMNTEAFF. In DNA form, the CDR3 reads TGTGCCAGCGATAGGATGAACACTGAAGCTTTCTTT.

The chain uses TRBV19 and TRBJ2-1; D ambiguous. CDR1 LNHDA and CDR2 SQIVND come from the germline V gene (reference sequence). The CDR3 length is 14 residues. Trimming pared 11 bases from V and 3 bases from J, leaving 17 bases between. The CDR3 sequence is CAPHIWIYYNEQFF. The DNA for the CDR3 is TGTGCCCCCCACATTTGGATATACTACAATGAGCAGTTCTTC.

This clonotype was observed at least ten times. V gene TRBV3-1 combines with J gene TRBJ2-5, with 14 bases that match TRBD2. Germline CDR1 is LGHDT and CDR2 is YNNKEL (reference sequence). The CDR3 contains 15 residues. The ends lost 6 bases at V and 5 bases at J; junction bases unmatched: 5. The CDR3, as DNA: TGTGCCAGCAGTCGGACTAGCGGGGGGTGGGAGACCCAGTACTTC. This translates into CASSRTSGGWETQYF.

This clonotype was seen at least ten times. The chain joins TRBV4-1 to TRBJ2-1, with 8 bases identical to TRBD1. This CDR3 spans 15 amino acids. Looked up from germline, CDR1 is MGHRA and CDR2 is YSYEKL. V lost 1 base to trimming and J lost 3 bases; unmatched junction nucleotides: 2. CDR3 in amino acids: CASSQAGTGYNEQFF. Written as DNA, the CDR3 is TGCGCCAGCAGCCAAGCCGGGACAGGCTACAATGAGCAGTTCTTC.

This clonotype was detected ten times or more. The J gene is TRBJ1-1, the V gene TRBV12-3 or TRBV12-4, with D hard to call. This CDR3 has 13 amino acids. Trimming cost V 5 bases and J 5 bases, with 12 bases left between them. The CDR3 loop is CASSPEGGTEAFF. The DNA of the CDR3 is TGTGCCAGCAGTCCCGAAGGAGGTACTGAAGCTTTCTTT.

This clonotype occurred many times. The V call is TRBV25-1, the J call TRBJ2-1, with unresolved D. Germline CDR1 reads MGHDK; CDR2 reads SYGVNS. Trimming left V 8 bases short and J 4 bases short, with 12 bases between. The CDR3 totals 13 residues. The CDR3 DNA reads as TGTGCCAGCGGAAGATCTAGATACAATGAGCAGTTCTTC. Translated: CASGRSRYNEQFF. The full variable domain, in which reference TRBV25-1 and TRBJ2-1 provide the parts outside the CDR3, is EADIYQTPRYLVIGTGKKITLECSQTMGHDKMYWYQQDPGMELHLIHYSYGVNSTEKGDLSSESTVSRIRTEHFPLTLESARPSHTSQYLCASGRSRYNEQFFGPGTRLTVL.

This clonotype was seen many times. V usage is TRBV7-8 and J usage is TRBJ1-1; no clear D. Per the germline V gene, CDR1 is SGHVS and CDR2 is FQNEAQ. The V gene lost 2 bases and the J gene lost 6 bases, with 4 bases spanning the gap. This CDR3 has 11 amino acids. The CDR3 region has the DNA TGTGCCAGCAGCTTAACTTCTGAAGCTTTCTTT. Protein product: CASSLTSEAFF.

This clonotype was observed at least ten times. V gene TRBV20-1 combines with J gene TRBJ2-7; 7 nucleotides agree with TRBD1. This CDR3 comprises 15 residues. Germline loops: CDR1 DFQATT, CDR2 SNEGSKA (reference sequence). Trimming at V came to 4 bases and at J to 5 bases, leaving 14 bases not matched to a gene. DNA for the CDR3: TGCAGTGCTACATCCGCCCGGGACAGAGTTGACGAGCAGTACTTC. Encoded protein: CSATSARDRVDEQYF.

The chain couples TRBV11-2 to TRBJ2-5, with D possibly matching TRBD2 (6 bases). Germline assignment: CDR1 SGHAT and CDR2 FQNNGV. V lost 5 bases and J lost 3, with 16 bases in between. The length of the CDR3 is 15 residues. In DNA form, the CDR3 reads TGTGCCAGCAGCGGGGACGGGGGAGGTAAAGAGACCCAGTACTTC. This encodes CASSGDGGGKETQYF.

This clonotype has just a few counts. This chain joins TRBV6-2 or TRBV6-3 and TRBJ1-1, with 12 bases that match TRBD1. CDR3 length: 18 residues. V shed 7 bases and J 6 bases; nucleotides not matched to a gene: 18. Germline lookup yields CDR1 MNHEY and CDR2 SVGEGT. CDR3 residues: CASITIPGQGASGPEAFF. The CDR3, as DNA: TGTGCCAGCATTACTATACCGGGACAGGGGGCGAGTGGCCCTGAAGCTTTCTTT.

This clonotype was counted many times. The chain has TRBV7-8 and TRBJ2-7; weak D call: TRBD1 (6 bases). Germline V lookup: CDR1 SGHVS, CDR2 FQNEAQ. This CDR3 spans 14 amino acids. Trimming removed 5 bases from V and 2 bases from J, with 13 bases in between. CDR3 DNA sequence: TGTGCCAGCAGCCTTCGGGACACAACCTACGAGCAGTACTTC. Its protein product is CASSLRDTTYEQYF.

This clonotype was counted only a few times. The chain is built from TRBV24-1 and TRBJ2-1, with D possibly TRBD1 on 5 matching bases. The germline V gene encodes CDR1 KGHDR and CDR2 SFDVKD. V lost 4 bases to trimming and J lost 8 bases, with 20 bases between them. This CDR3 comprises 16 residues. In nucleotides, the CDR3 is TGTGCCACCAGTGACGCAGGGCCCCGGGCCCATTATGAGCAGTTCTTC. As protein: CATSDAGPRAHYEQFF.